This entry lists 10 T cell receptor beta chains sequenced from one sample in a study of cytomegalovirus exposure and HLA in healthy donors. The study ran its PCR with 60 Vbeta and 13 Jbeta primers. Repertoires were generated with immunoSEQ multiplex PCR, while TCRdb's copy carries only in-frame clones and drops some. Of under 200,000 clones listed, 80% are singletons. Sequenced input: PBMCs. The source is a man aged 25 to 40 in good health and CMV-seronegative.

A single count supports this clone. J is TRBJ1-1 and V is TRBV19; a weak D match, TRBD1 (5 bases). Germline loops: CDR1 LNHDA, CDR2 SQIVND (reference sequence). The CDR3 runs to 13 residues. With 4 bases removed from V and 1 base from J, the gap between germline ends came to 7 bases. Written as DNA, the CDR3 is TGTGCCAGTAGTAGGGGCAGGAACACTGAAGCTTTCTTT. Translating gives CASSRGRNTEAFF.

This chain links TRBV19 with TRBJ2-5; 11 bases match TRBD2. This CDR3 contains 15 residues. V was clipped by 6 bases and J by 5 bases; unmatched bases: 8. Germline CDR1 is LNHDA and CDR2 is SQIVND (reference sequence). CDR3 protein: CASSPPIAGGETQYF. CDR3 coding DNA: TGTGCCAGTAGCCCCCCAATAGCGGGGGGGGAGACCCAGTACTTC.

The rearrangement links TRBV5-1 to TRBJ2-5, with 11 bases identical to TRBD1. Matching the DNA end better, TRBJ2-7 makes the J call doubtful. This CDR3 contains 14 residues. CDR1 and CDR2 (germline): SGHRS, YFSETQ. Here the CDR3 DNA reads TGCGCCAGCAGCTTCGGGACAGGGGGCTACGAGCAGTACTTC. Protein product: CASSFGTGGYEQYF.

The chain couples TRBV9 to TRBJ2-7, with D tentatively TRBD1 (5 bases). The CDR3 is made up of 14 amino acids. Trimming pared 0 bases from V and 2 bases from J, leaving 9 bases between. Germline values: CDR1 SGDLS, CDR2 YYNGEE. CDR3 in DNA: TGTGCCAGCAGCGTAGGGGGCTCAACCTACGAGCAGTACTTC. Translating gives CASSVGGSTYEQYF. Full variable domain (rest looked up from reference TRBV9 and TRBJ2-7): DSGVTQTPKHLITATGQRVTLRCSPRSGDLSVYWYQQSLDQGLQFLIQYYNGEERAKGNILERFSAQQFPDLHSELNLSSLELGDSALYFCASSVGGSTYEQYFGPGTRLTVT.

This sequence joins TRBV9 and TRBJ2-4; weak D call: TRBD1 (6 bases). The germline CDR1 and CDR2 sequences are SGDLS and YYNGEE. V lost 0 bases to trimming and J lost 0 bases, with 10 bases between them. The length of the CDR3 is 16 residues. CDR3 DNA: TGTGCCAGCAGCGTAGGCTCAGGGGCAGCCAAAAACATTCAGTACTTC. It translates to CASSVGSGAAKNIQYF.

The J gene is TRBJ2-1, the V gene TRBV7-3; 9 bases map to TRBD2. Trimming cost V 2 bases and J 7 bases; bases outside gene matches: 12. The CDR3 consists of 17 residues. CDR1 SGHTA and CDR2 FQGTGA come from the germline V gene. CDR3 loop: CASSLGHGRGGLNEQFF. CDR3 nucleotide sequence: TGTGCCAGCAGCTTAGGGCACGGGCGGGGGGGGTTAAATGAGCAGTTCTTC.

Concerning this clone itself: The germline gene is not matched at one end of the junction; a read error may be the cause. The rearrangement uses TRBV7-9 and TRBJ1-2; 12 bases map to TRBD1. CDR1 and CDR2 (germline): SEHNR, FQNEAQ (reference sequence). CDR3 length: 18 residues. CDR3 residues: CSSSRGGDRGLRSYGYTF. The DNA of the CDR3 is TGTTCCAGCAGCAGGGGGGGGGACAGGGGGCTAAGGAGCTATGGCTACACCTTC.

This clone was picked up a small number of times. CDR3 region: CASSFGGQIPTDTQYF. CDR3 bases: TGTGCCAGCAGTTTTGGGGGACAGATCCCCACAGATACGCAGTATTTT. The chain combines TRBV28 with TRBJ2-3; TRBD1 matches 7 bases. CDR3 length: 16 amino acids. CDR1 is MDHEN, CDR2 SYDVKM, per germline. V dropped 3 bases and J dropped 2; count of bases not matched to a gene: 8.

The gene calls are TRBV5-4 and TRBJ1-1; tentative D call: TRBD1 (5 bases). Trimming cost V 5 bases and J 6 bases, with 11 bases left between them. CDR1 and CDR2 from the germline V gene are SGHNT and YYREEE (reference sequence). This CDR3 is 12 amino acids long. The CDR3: CASSQGSPEAFF. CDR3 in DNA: TGTGCCAGCAGTCAGGGAAGCCCTGAAGCTTTCTTT.

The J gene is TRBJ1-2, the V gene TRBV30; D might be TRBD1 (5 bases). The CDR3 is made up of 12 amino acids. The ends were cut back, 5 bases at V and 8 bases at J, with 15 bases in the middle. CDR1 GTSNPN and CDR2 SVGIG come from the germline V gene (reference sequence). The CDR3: CAWGPGLSGYTF. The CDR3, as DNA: TGTGCCTGGGGACCGGGACTGTCCGGCTACACCTTC.